This T cell receptor (beta chain) was captured in a study of shared T cell receptors in the human thymus. The CDR3 has 13 amino acids. Trimming took 6 bases from V and 4 from J; bases not matched to a gene: 5. Germline V CDR1 and CDR2: SQVTM, ANQGSEA. Repertoires were generated with immunoSEQ multiplex PCR, while TCRdb's copy carries only in-frame clones and drops some. Of 630,000 or so clones in the sample, around 87% were seen once. The sample was also linked to a second study, of human thymus T cells.

V and J are TRBV29-1 and TRBJ2-5, with 10 bases that match TRBD1. The sequenced sample consisted of thymocytes. This clonotype was sampled from a boy younger than two with a congenital heart defect. This CDR3 is CSVRDRGLETQYF. CDR3 in DNA: TGCAGCGTAAGGGACAGGGGCCTAGAGACCCAGTACTTC. The complete variable domain, with remaining parts taken from reference TRBV29-1 and TRBJ2-5, reads SAVISQKPSRDICQRGTSLTIQCQVDSQVTMMFWYRQQPGQSLTLIATANQGSEATYESGFVIDKFPISRPNLTFSTLTVSNMSPEDSSIYLCSVRDRGLETQYFGPGTRLLVL.